A selection of T cell receptor beta chains follows, all from one sample in a study of T cell repertoires in ileal Crohn's disease. Assay: immunoSEQ multiplex PCR; the TCRdb copy retains only in-frame clones and omits some. The sample has more than 60,000 clones; around nine tenths are singletons. Material: ileal tissue. Source of these receptors: an adult with Crohn's disease. Both conserved end residues are part of each CDR3. A D gene is named only where the DNA matches it firmly.

J | V | D | CDR3 | DNA
TRBJ2-1 | TRBV19 | TRBD1 | CASRQNKGQTNEQFF | TGTGCCAGTAGACAGAATAAGGGACAGACTAATGAGCAGTTCTTC
TRBJ2-7 | TRBV7-8 | - | CASSLGTGTFYEQYF | TGTGCCAGCAGCTTAGGTACGGGTACTTTCTACGAGCAGTACTTC
TRBJ1-5 | TRBV15 | - | CATSRVSGNQPQHF | TGTGCCACCAGCAGAGTATCAGGTAATCAGCCCCAGCATTTT
TRBJ2-2 | TRBV21-1 | - | CASLGLAGGGELFF | TGTGCCAGCCTCGGACTAGCGGGGGGTGGGGAGCTGTTTTTT
TRBJ2-2 | TRBV2 | TRBD2 | CASRRLAGGTGELFF | TGTGCCAGCCGAAGACTAGCGGGGGGGACCGGGGAGCTGTTTTTT
TRBJ1-1 | TRBV25-1 | - | CASSVREATEAFF | TGTGCCAGCAGTGTCAGGGAGGCCACTGAAGCTTTCTTT
TRBJ1-1 | TRBV6-5 | - | CASSPRWVGGTEAFF | TGTGCCAGCAGTCCCAGGTGGGTCGGGGGCACTGAAGCTTTCTTT
TRBJ1-1 | TRBV5-1 | - | CASSLRRQGGTEAFF | TGCGCCAGCAGCTTGCGGCGGCAGGGAGGCACTGAAGCTTTCTTT
TRBJ2-3 | TRBV28 | - | CASKREGAGRVTDTQYF | TGTGCCAGCAAACGAGAGGGGGCGGGACGCGTCACAGATACGCAGTATTTT
TRBJ1-1 | TRBV15 | - | CATSRDLSMNTEAFF | TGTGCCACCAGCAGAGACCTGAGCATGAACACTGAAGCTTTCTTT
TRBJ2-5 | TRBV11-2 | TRBD1 | CASSRGQLETQYF | TGTGCCAGCAGCAGGGGACAGTTGGAGACCCAGTACTTC
TRBJ2-1 | TRBV20-1 | - | CSAGGYNEQFF | TGCAGTGCAGGGGGCTACAATGAGCAGTTCTTC
TRBJ2-2 | TRBV5-1 | TRBD2 | CASSLTTSGLTGELFF | TGCGCCAGCAGCTTGACGACTAGCGGACTCACCGGGGAGCTGTTTTTT
TRBJ1-4 | TRBV18 | TRBD1 | CASSPPDFQGARVKLFF | TGTGCCAGCTCACCACCGGATTTCCAGGGGGCGCGGGTAAAACTGTTTTTT
TRBJ2-6 | TRBV2 | - | CASRQQHSGANVLTF | TGTGCCAGCCGACAACAGCACTCTGGGGCCAACGTCCTGACTTTC
TRBJ1-6 | TRBV28 | - | CASSSLGGPLHF | TGTGCCAGCAGTTCCCTCGGGGGACCCCTCCACTTT
TRBJ2-7 | TRBV7-9 | TRBD2 | CASSLALGTSSAYEQYF | TGTGCCAGCAGCTTAGCGTTAGGGACTAGCTCAGCCTACGAGCAGTACTTC
TRBJ2-5 | TRBV9 | TRBD2 | CASSAAGGLEETQYF | TGTGCCAGCAGCGCAGCGGGGGGGCTGGAGGAGACCCAGTACTTC
TRBJ1-2 | TRBV28 | - | CASSLISGIVNGYTF | TGTGCCAGCAGTTTAATATCAGGGATTGTTAATGGCTACACCTTC
TRBJ2-3 | TRBV5-1 | - | CASSYDQGPQYF | TGCGCCAGCAGCTATGACCAGGGCCCGCAGTATTTT
TRBJ1-4 | TRBV4-3 | - | CASSPAHGGPNEKLFF | TGCGCCAGCAGCCCGGCCCATGGGGGCCCTAATGAAAAACTGTTTTTT
TRBJ1-1 | TRBV6-5 | - | CASSYETANTEAFF | TGTGCCAGCAGTTACGAGACAGCGAACACTGAAGCTTTCTTT
TRBJ1-1 | TRBV9 | - | CASSPRTVTEAFF | TGTGCCAGCAGCCCACGGACAGTTACTGAAGCTTTCTTT
TRBJ2-1 | TRBV2 | TRBD1 | CATKDRVRDEQFF | TGTGCCACCAAGGACAGGGTTCGGGATGAGCAGTTCTTC
TRBJ1-5 | TRBV2 | - | CASSEGGGNQPQHF | TGTGCCAGCAGTGAGGGGGGAGGCAATCAGCCCCAGCATTTT
TRBJ2-3 | TRBV5-4 | TRBD2 | CASSLASGLANQYF | TGTGCCAGCAGCTTGGCGTCCGGACTAGCAAACCAGTATTTT
TRBJ1-2 | TRBV5-4 | TRBD1 | CASSSLTGGGGGYTF | TGTGCCAGCAGCTCACTAACAGGGGGTGGTGGAGGCTACACCTTC
TRBJ2-1 | TRBV28 | TRBD2 | CASSLSGRTYNEQFF | TGTGCCAGCTCGCTGAGCGGGAGGACCTACAATGAGCAGTTCTTC
TRBJ2-1 | TRBV5-4 | - | CASSLGPDRNDNEQFF | TGTGCCAGCAGCTTGGGACCGGACAGAAATGACAATGAGCAGTTCTTC
TRBJ1-5 | TRBV7-2 | - | CASSLARGGGNQPQHF | TGTGCCAGCAGCTTAGCCCGGGGAGGTGGCAATCAGCCCCAGCATTTT
TRBJ2-7 | TRBV9 | TRBD2 | CASSVASGSYEQYF | TGTGCCAGCAGCGTAGCCAGCGGGAGCTACGAGCAGTACTTC
TRBJ2-3 | TRBV19 | TRBD2 | CASSIGGLAGTTDTQYF | TGTGCCAGTAGTATCGGAGGACTAGCGGGAACTACAGATACGCAGTATTTT